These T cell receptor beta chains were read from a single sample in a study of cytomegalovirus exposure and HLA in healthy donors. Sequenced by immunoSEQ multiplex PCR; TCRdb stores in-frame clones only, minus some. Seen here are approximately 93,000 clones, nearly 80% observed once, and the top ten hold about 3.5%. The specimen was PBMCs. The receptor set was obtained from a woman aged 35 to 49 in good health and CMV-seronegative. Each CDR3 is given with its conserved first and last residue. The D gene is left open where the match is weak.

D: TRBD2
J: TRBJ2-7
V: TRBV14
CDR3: CASSPRLAGVMEQYF

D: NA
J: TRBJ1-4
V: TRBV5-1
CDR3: CASSLGAGNEKLFF

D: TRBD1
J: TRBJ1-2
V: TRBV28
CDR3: CASSFGGQGALGYTF

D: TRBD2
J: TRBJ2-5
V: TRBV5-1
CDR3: CASSFSGTQETQYF

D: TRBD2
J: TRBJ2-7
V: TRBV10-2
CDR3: CASSFEREDSYEQYF

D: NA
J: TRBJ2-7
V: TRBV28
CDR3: CASSDSGEQYF

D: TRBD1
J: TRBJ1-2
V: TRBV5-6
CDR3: CASSFSLTGTDYGYTF

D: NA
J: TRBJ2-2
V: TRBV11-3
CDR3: CASSPAPGNTGELFF

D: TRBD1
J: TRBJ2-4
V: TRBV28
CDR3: CASSSDRARSAMLAKNIQYF

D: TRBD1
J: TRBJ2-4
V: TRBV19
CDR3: CASSMVGTGKNIQYF

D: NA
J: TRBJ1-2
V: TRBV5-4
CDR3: CASSLANRAGRGYTF

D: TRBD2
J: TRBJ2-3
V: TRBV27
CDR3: CASTVGGRHTDTQYF

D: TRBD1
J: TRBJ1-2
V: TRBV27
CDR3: CASGRTGGLYGYTF

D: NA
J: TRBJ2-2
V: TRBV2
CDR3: CASMRGKGTGELFF

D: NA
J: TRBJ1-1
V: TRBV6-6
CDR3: CASTVDTEAFF

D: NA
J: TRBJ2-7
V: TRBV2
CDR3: CASREAGTYEQYF

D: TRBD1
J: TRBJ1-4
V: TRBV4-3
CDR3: CASSQNPRGQGARDEKLFF

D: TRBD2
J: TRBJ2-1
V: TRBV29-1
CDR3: CSVESPSGRPTRLNEQFF

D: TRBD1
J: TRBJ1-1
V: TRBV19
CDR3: CASRPRQGRSKAFF

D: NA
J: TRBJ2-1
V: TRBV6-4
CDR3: CASSQEGSSYNEQFF

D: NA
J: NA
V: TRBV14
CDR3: CASSQGGTGEQYF

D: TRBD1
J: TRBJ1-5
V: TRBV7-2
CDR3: CASSLVGGQSNQPQHF

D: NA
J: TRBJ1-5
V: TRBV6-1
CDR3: CASSEDIARGNQPQHF

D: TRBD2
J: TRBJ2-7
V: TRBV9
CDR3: CASSVAAGALEQYF

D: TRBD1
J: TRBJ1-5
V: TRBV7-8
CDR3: CASSPQRQGPSQPQHF

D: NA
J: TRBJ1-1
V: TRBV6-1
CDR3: CASSEPFREAFF

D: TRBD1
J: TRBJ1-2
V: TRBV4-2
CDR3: CASSQGTTDRGYGYTF

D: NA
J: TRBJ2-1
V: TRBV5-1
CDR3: CASSLERSSYNEQFF

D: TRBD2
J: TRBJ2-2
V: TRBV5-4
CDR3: CASSPGGRLAGNTGELFF

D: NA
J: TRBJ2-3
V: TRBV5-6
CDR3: CASSLDSNSWTDTQYF

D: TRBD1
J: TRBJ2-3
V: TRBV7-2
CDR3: CASSLRRQGRNTDTQYF

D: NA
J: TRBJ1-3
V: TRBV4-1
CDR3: CASTTWDTSSGNTIYF

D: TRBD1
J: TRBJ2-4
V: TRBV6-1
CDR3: CASSERDSRAKNIQYF

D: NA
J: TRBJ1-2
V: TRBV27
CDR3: CASSPAISLAYTF

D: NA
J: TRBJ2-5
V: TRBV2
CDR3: CASRRDTETQYF